Below, 29 T cell receptor beta chains from the same sample are listed, as sequenced in a study of blood T cell repertoires in COVID-19. The protocol was immunoSEQ multiplex PCR, while the TCRdb copy is restricted to in-frame clones and leaves out a portion. The sample holds about 250,000 clones, 83% seen once. Sequenced sample: peripheral blood. These TCRs come from an older man with acute or convalescent COVID-19.

J is TRBJ2-1 and V is TRBV5-1, with D possibly matching TRBD1 (6 bases). The CDR3 has 15 residues. Germline-derived CDR1 and CDR2 are SGHRS and YFSETQ. Trimming took off 3 bases at V and 9 bases at J, with 19 bases between the two ends. The CDR3: CASSSNTGTMGEQFF. CDR3 coding DNA: TGCGCCAGCAGCTCTAATACCGGGACAATGGGTGAGCAGTTCTTC.

The rearrangement uses TRBV10-1 and TRBJ1-6; D gene ambiguous. CDR3 length: 13 amino acids. Germline CDR1 reads WNHNN; CDR2 reads SYGVQD (reference sequence). V lost 0 bases, J lost 10 bases, and 7 bases lay in between. Here the CDR3 DNA reads TGCGCCAGCAGTGAGTCGGGAGAGTCACCCCTCCACTTT. It specifies CASSESGESPLHF.

A remark on this clone: At the DNA level, this CDR3 is encoded by other sequences in the same sample as well. The chain combines TRBV5-1 with TRBJ2-5, with 7 bases identical to TRBD1. J was trimmed by 2 bases and V by 2 bases; bases with no gene match: 0. The CDR3 loop spans 13 amino acids. The V gene's germline CDR1 is SGHRS and CDR2 YFSETQ. CDR3 amino acids: CASSLQGQETQYF. The DNA of the CDR3 is TGCGCCAGCAGCTTACAGGGGCAAGAGACCCAGTACTTC.

V gene TRBV29-1 combines with J gene TRBJ1-2; 9 bases align to TRBD1. The CDR3 sequence is 14 residues long. The germline gives CDR1 SQVTM, CDR2 ANQGSEA. Germline trimming cut 4 bases from V and 3 bases from J; bases unmatched to any gene: 6. The CDR3 DNA follows: TGCAGCGTTGCTGAGGGACAGGGATACTATGGCTACACCTTC. Protein product: CSVAEGQGYYGYTF.

The chain recombines TRBV6-2 or TRBV6-3 with TRBJ2-7; tentative D call: TRBD1 (6 bases). The CDR3 spans 15 residues. The V end lost 5 bases, the J end lost 1 base, and 15 bases lay between the germline ends. In germline, CDR1 is MNHEY, CDR2 SVGEGT. CDR3 residues: CASSTGTRKSYEQYF. CDR3 DNA: TGTGCCAGCAGTACCGGGACACGGAAATCCTACGAGCAGTACTTC.

The chain links TRBV5-6 to TRBJ2-1, with D possibly being TRBD2 (6 bases). The CDR3 is 16 amino acids. Trimming stripped 2 bases from V and 7 bases from J, with 19 bases between. Germline loops: CDR1 SGHDT, CDR2 YYEEEE. CDR3 bases: TGTGCCAGCAGCTTAATACCGGGACTCTCAGGGAATGAGCAGTTCTTC. Translating gives CASSLIPGLSGNEQFF.

The rearrangement joins TRBV30 to TRBJ1-2; no definite D call. Germline V gene sequence: CDR1 GTSNPN, CDR2 SVGIG (reference sequence). The germline V and J ends were trimmed by 2 bases and 8 bases, with 12 bases remaining between them. This CDR3 is built from 12 residues. CDR3 protein: CAWSRGMGGYTF. The CDR3, as DNA: TGTGCCTGGAGTCGGGGAATGGGAGGCTACACCTTC.

The genes are TRBV7-9 and TRBJ2-7; 7 positions agree with TRBD2. Trimming at V came to 1 base and at J to 3 bases, leaving 6 bases not matched to a gene. CDR3 length equals 15 residues. In germline, CDR1 is SEHNR, CDR2 FQNEAQ (reference sequence). The CDR3 sequence is CASSLGGTTYYEQYF. CDR3 sequence (DNA): TGTGCCAGCAGCTTAGGCGGGACTACCTACTACGAGCAGTACTTC. The full variable domain, in which reference TRBV7-9 and TRBJ2-7 provide the parts outside the CDR3, is DTGVSQNPRHKITKRGQNVTFRCDPISEHNRLYWYRQTLGQGPEFLTYFQNEAQLEKSRLLSDRFSAERPKGSFSTLEIQRTEQGDSAMYLCASSLGGTTYYEQYFGPGTRLTVT.

V usage is TRBV19 and J usage is TRBJ2-7; the D gene is possibly TRBD2 (6 bases). This CDR3 contains 13 residues. Trimming cost V 5 bases and J 10 bases, with 18 bases left between them. Germline V lookup: CDR1 LNHDA, CDR2 SQIVND (reference sequence). The CDR3 loop reads CASSVRRDFEQYF. CDR3 coding DNA: TGTGCCAGTAGTGTTCGCCGGGACTTTGAACAGTACTTC.

The rearrangement uses TRBV7-2 and TRBJ2-7, with no clear D. Trimming left V 3 bases short and J 6 bases short, with 12 bases between. The length of the CDR3 is 13 residues. Germline V gene data show CDR1 as SGHTA and CDR2 as FQGNSA. CDR3 in amino acids: CASSFVGPGEQYF. The CDR3 DNA reads TGTGCCAGCAGCTTCGTTGGCCCGGGCGAGCAGTACTTC.

This rearrangement joins TRBV2 to TRBJ2-2; D is unclear. Trimming took 7 bases from V and 3 from J, leaving 9 bases between them. Germline CDR1 reads SNHLY; CDR2 reads FYNNEI. The CDR3 spans 13 residues. In DNA form, the CDR3 reads TGTGCCAGCACACGCAGTTACACCGGGGAGCTGTTTTTT. Translating gives CASTRSYTGELFF.

The chain joins TRBV7-2 to TRBJ2-1; weak D call: TRBD1 (6 bases). Deletions cut 5 bases from V and 5 bases from J, with 16 bases between. From germline, CDR1 is SGHTA and CDR2 FQGNSA. The CDR3 spans 15 residues. CDR3 nucleotide sequence: TGTGCCAGCAGCCCATGGGCAGGGGACAACAATGAGCAGTTCTTC. This translates into CASSPWAGDNNEQFF. Variable domain in full (rest from reference TRBV7-2 and TRBJ2-1): GAGVSQSPSNKVTEKGKDVELRCDPISGHTALYWYRQSLGQGLEFLIYFQGNSAPDKSGLPSDRFSAERTGGSVSTLTIQRTQQEDSAVYLCASSPWAGDNNEQFFGPGTRLTVL.

V and J are TRBV6-5 and TRBJ2-7; TRBD2 matches at 8 bases. The germline CDR1 and CDR2 sequences are MNHEY and SVGAGI. The CDR3 consists of 15 residues. The trim removed 6 bases at V and 3 bases at J, leaving 10 bases unmatched. The CDR3 is CASSREAGVIYEQYF. The CDR3 DNA is TGTGCCAGCAGCCGGGAAGCGGGAGTCATCTACGAGCAGTACTTC.

The chain combines TRBV7-2 with TRBJ1-6, with 7 nucleotides matching TRBD1. Germline-derived CDR1 and CDR2 are SGHTA and FQGNSA. The CDR3 has 17 amino acids. V gave up 4 bases and J gave up 5 bases; unmatched junction bases: 11. CDR3 sequence reads: CASSSDRVAWNNSPLHF. CDR3 nucleotide sequence: TGTGCCAGCAGCTCCGACAGGGTAGCCTGGAATAATTCACCCCTCCACTTT.

The chain has TRBV2 and TRBJ2-3; TRBD2 aligns across 13 bases. Trimming took 6 bases from V and 2 from J; bases not matched to a gene: 5. Germline assignment: CDR1 SNHLY and CDR2 FYNNEI. CDR3 length equals 16 residues. DNA for the CDR3: TGTGCCAGCAGGCCGGGACTAGCGGGGATCACAGATACGCAGTATTTT. This codes for CASRPGLAGITDTQYF.

The chain recombines TRBV10-3 with TRBJ2-7; possible D gene TRBD2, 5 bases. CDR1 is ENHRY and CDR2 is SYGVKD in the germline V gene. V was cut by 11 bases and J by 3 bases, with 14 bases left in between. The CDR3 contains 12 residues. Here the CDR3 DNA reads TGTGCCTGCGAGCCGGCGGGCTACGAGCAGTACTTC. This sequence encodes CACEPAGYEQYF.

V usage is TRBV5-4 and J usage is TRBJ2-1; 10 positions match TRBD2. This CDR3 region has 15 residues. Trimming cost V 2 bases and J 8 bases; bases outside gene matches: 7. Germline V CDR1 and CDR2: SGHNT, YYREEE (reference sequence). This CDR3 reads CASSFKAGGPDEQFF. CDR3 bases: TGTGCCAGCAGCTTCAAAGCGGGGGGGCCCGATGAGCAGTTCTTC.

The CDR3: CASSLRLAGVRETQYF. The CDR3 nucleotides read TGTGCCAGCAGCCTCCGTCTAGCGGGAGTTAGGGAGACCCAGTACTTC. The chain combines TRBV3-1 (or the pseudogene TRBV3-2) with TRBJ2-5; TRBD2 matches 10 bases. Germline lookup yields CDR1 LGHDT and CDR2 YNNKEL (reference sequence). The trim removed 4 bases at V and 5 bases at J, leaving 10 bases unmatched. The CDR3 length is 16 residues.

V gene TRBV25-1 combines with J gene TRBJ1-5; D might be TRBD1 (5 bases). Germline V gene sequence: CDR1 MGHDK, CDR2 SYGVNS. V shed 3 bases and J shed 4 bases, with 10 bases lying between them. The CDR3 runs to 14 residues. The CDR3 protein is CASSEGGWNQPQHF. The DNA of the CDR3 is TGTGCCAGCAGTGAGGGGGGGTGGAATCAGCCCCAGCATTTT.

In its sample, this clone was seen once. The rearrangement joins TRBV2 to TRBJ2-1, with D possibly TRBD2 on 5 matching bases. Trimming removed 9 bases from V and 1 base from J, with 10 bases in between. This CDR3 is 13 amino acids long. CDR1 is SNHLY and CDR2 is FYNNEI in the germline V gene. CDR3 nucleotides: TGTGCCAGTTCCGGGGTGTCCTACAATGAGCAGTTCTTC. Its translation is CASSGVSYNEQFF.

The chain employs TRBV28 and TRBJ2-2; TRBD1 is a possible D gene (6 bases). Germline V gene lookup returns CDR1 MDHEN and CDR2 SYDVKM. CDR3 length: 15 amino acids. V gave up 6 bases and J gave up 0 bases, with 11 bases separating them. CDR3 DNA: TGTGCCAGCAGGGAGGACAGCGCGAACACCGGGGAGCTGTTTTTT. It yields the protein CASREDSANTGELFF. Full variable domain (rest looked up from reference TRBV28 and TRBJ2-2): DVKVTQSSRYLVKRTGEKVFLECVQDMDHENMFWYRQDPGLGLRLIYFSYDVKMKEKGDIPEGYSVSREKKERFSLILESASTNQTSMYLCASREDSANTGELFFGEGSRLTVL.

V usage is TRBV3-1 (or the pseudogene TRBV3-2) and J usage is TRBJ2-5; TRBD2 agrees at 10 bases. Germline CDR1 LGHDT, CDR2 YNNKEL (reference sequence). The CDR3 is 17 amino acids. Germline trimming cut 4 bases from V and 5 bases from J; bases unmatched to any gene: 13. The CDR3 sequence: CASSPSSGLASLETQYF. The CDR3 nucleotides are TGTGCCAGCAGCCCTAGTTCGGGACTAGCGAGTTTGGAGACCCAGTACTTC.

This clone was seen just once. The chain joins TRBV6-1 to TRBJ2-7; D uncertain. Germline V gene data show CDR1 as MNHNS and CDR2 as SASEGT. The V and J ends lost 3 bases and 0 bases respectively, with 9 bases between them. The CDR3 loop spans 14 amino acids. CDR3 sequence reads: CASSDPSSSYEQYF. For the CDR3, the DNA is TGTGCCAGCAGTGACCCTTCCAGCTCCTACGAGCAGTACTTC.

The rearrangement links TRBV18 to TRBJ2-3, with D perhaps matching TRBD1 (5 bases). The germline V and J ends were trimmed by 2 bases and 6 bases, with 6 bases remaining between them. Germline lookup yields CDR1 KGHSH and CDR2 LQKENI. The CDR3 is made up of 12 amino acids. Written as DNA, the CDR3 is TGTGCCAGCTCACCAGCAGGGGATACGCAGTATTTT. Protein product: CASSPAGDTQYF.

The V gene is TRBV5-1, the J gene TRBJ2-5; 9 nucleotides match TRBD2. V dropped 4 bases and J dropped 1; count of bases not matched to a gene: 2. Germline V gene sequence: CDR1 SGHRS, CDR2 YFSETQ. The CDR3 runs to 14 residues. The CDR3 sequence is CASSIAGAQETQYF. The CDR3 DNA sequence: TGCGCCAGCAGCATAGCGGGGGCCCAAGAGACCCAGTACTTC.

This chain connects TRBV5-1 to TRBJ2-5, with 8 positions matching TRBD1. The CDR3 has 14 amino acids. Germline V CDR1 and CDR2: SGHRS, YFSETQ. Trimming took 4 bases from V and 4 from J; bases not matched to a gene: 6. This CDR3 reads CASSGAGGSETQYF. In DNA form, the CDR3 reads TGCGCCAGCAGCGGGGCAGGGGGCTCAGAGACCCAGTACTTC.

This chain joins TRBV7-3 and TRBJ2-6; 8 nucleotides align to TRBD1. J was trimmed by 4 bases and V by 4 bases; bases with no gene match: 6. This CDR3 region has 16 residues. Germline CDR1 SGHTA, CDR2 FQGTGA. CDR3 nucleotide sequence: TGTGCCAGCAGCTCCGGACAGGGCATCGGGGCCAACGTCCTGACTTTC. It translates to CASSSGQGIGANVLTF.

This clone was seen a few times. The rearrangement links TRBV2 to TRBJ1-6, with TRBD1 identical over 9 bases. V gave up 9 bases and J gave up 8 bases; unmatched junction bases: 11. The CDR3 length is 15 residues. Germline V gene data show CDR1 as SNHLY and CDR2 as FYNNEI. This CDR3 reads CASGAGQGKDSPLHF. CDR3 in DNA: TGTGCCAGTGGGGCAGGACAGGGGAAGGATTCACCCCTCCACTTT.

The CDR3: CASSPSWTGVRGYTF. As DNA, the CDR3 is TGTGCCAGCAGCCCCTCATGGACAGGGGTGCGTGGCTACACCTTC. The rearrangement joins TRBV3-1 (or the pseudogene TRBV3-2) to TRBJ1-2; 9 bases line up with TRBD1. V lost 4 bases to trimming and J lost 7 bases; unmatched junction nucleotides: 10. The CDR3 is 15 amino acids. Per the germline V gene, CDR1 is LGHDT and CDR2 is YNNKEL (reference sequence).